This T cell receptor (beta chain) originates from a study of CD8+ T cells in alopecia areata. Isolated RNA was reverse transcribed into cDNA used as the sequencing template. Produced via immunoSEQ multiplex PCR; TCRdb's table is partial and in-frame only. Here the sample spans about 190,000 clones, around 60% being singletons. This clone was seen a handful of times. This sample's treatment: oral pan-JAK inhibitor, 5-10 mg twice daily. The specimen comprised CD4+ T cells sorted from blood, sampled at week 4, from a patient treated with tofacitinib. The TCR originated in a human donor with alopecia areata.

CDR3 amino acids: CASSQLLGGQPQHF. CDR3 nucleotide sequence: TGTGCCAGCAGTCAACTGTTAGGGGGTCAGCCCCAGCATTTT. The V and J genes are TRBV6-5 and TRBJ1-5; D possibly corresponds to TRBD1 (6 bases). V was cut by 5 bases and J by 6 bases, with 14 bases left in between. The CDR3 totals 14 residues. CDR1 and CDR2 (germline): MNHEY, SVGAGI.